One sample yielded the 13 T cell receptor beta chains listed below, sequenced in a study of immune evolution from preneoplasia to lung adenocarcinoma. Some clones are missing from TCRdb's copy, which holds only in-frame ones; the method was immunoSEQ multiplex PCR. The sample records roughly 4,400 clones, more than 75% being singletons. The specimen sequenced was FFPE lung adenocarcinoma in situ tissue. Receptor source: a person between 65 and 79 years old with lung adenocarcinoma.

The chain is built from TRBV30 and TRBJ1-1; D is perhaps TRBD1 (5 bases). V was shortened by 1 base and J by 1 base, with 16 bases between the two germline ends. The germline V gene has CDR1 GTSNPN and CDR2 SVGIG (reference sequence). There are 16 residues in the CDR3. The CDR3 coding sequence is TGTGCCTGGAGTGGTGCGACCACCGGGGCGAACACTGAAGCTTTCTTT. Its translation: CAWSGATTGANTEAFF.

This chain uses TRBV10-1 with TRBJ2-1, with 8 bases fitting TRBD1. The germline V gene encodes CDR1 WNHNN and CDR2 SYGVQD (reference sequence). The junction had 9 bases not matched to a gene; V was cut back by 7 bases and J by 10 bases. The length of the CDR3 is 13 residues. CDR3 residues: CASTSGQGGEQFF. DNA of the CDR3: TGCGCCAGCACCTCCGGACAGGGAGGCGAGCAGTTCTTC.

V and J are TRBV19 and TRBJ1-2; 8 bases line up with TRBD1. With 7 bases clipped from V and 7 bases from J, the junction kept 17 bases outside the gene matches. Germline V CDR1 and CDR2: LNHDA, SQIVND (reference sequence). CDR3 size: 16 residues. CDR3 sequence reads: CASTTGGGQVIGGYTF. The CDR3 region has the DNA TGTGCCAGTACCACGGGGGGGGGACAGGTGATTGGTGGCTACACCTTC.

This clone was picked up one time. The chain carries TRBV2 and TRBJ1-5; D is possibly TRBD1 (6 bases). V lost 7 bases and J 7 bases, leaving 14 bases between the germline ends. This CDR3 contains 13 residues. The germline gives CDR1 SNHLY, CDR2 FYNNEI. The CDR3 bases are TGTGCCAGCAACCAGGGGATGGGGCAGCCCCAGCATTTT. Its protein product is CASNQGMGQPQHF.

V usage is TRBV27 and J usage is TRBJ1-2; the match to TRBD1 covers 10 bases. This CDR3 is built from 15 residues. Germline trimming cut 6 bases from V and 4 bases from J; bases unmatched to any gene: 8. The germline gives CDR1 MNHEY, CDR2 SMNVEV (reference sequence). CDR3 sequence: CASRKTGGFFYGYTF. CDR3 DNA sequence: TGTGCCAGCAGAAAGACAGGGGGCTTTTTCTATGGCTACACCTTC.

This chain connects TRBV5-1 to TRBJ1-1; a weak D match, TRBD1 (5 bases). V was trimmed by 2 bases and J by 1 base, leaving 12 bases between them. Germline lookup yields CDR1 SGHRS and CDR2 YFSETQ. The CDR3 length is 15 residues. CDR3 sequence (DNA): TGCGCCAGCAGCTTCGGACACCTAGGGAACACTGAAGCTTTCTTT. Its protein product is CASSFGHLGNTEAFF.

This chain uses TRBV5-1 with TRBJ1-1, with D possibly matching TRBD1 (5 bases). V was trimmed by 5 bases and J by 0 bases, leaving 11 bases between them. Germline CDR1 and CDR2: SGHRS and YFSETQ. The CDR3 runs 14 residues. The CDR3 nucleotides read TGCGCCAGCAGAACAACAGGCTTGAACACTGAAGCTTTCTTT. Translation: CASRTTGLNTEAFF. Filled out from reference TRBV5-1 and TRBJ1-1, the complete variable domain reads KAGVTQTPRYLIKTRGQQVTLSCSPISGHRSVSWYQQTPGQGLQFLFEYFSETQRNKGNFPGRFSGRQFSNSRSEMNVSTLELGDSALYLCASRTTGLNTEAFFGQGTRLTVV.

The V gene is TRBV10-3, the J gene TRBJ2-1; 7 positions agree with TRBD2. J lost 4 bases, V lost 10 bases, and 7 bases had no gene match. This CDR3 comprises 13 residues. CDR1 ENHRY and CDR2 SYGVKD come from the germline V gene. For the CDR3, the DNA is TGTGCCAGCCTTAGCGGGTCTTACAATGAGCAGTTCTTC. Translated: CASLSGSYNEQFF.

V and J are TRBV2 and TRBJ2-7, with D possibly matching TRBD1 (6 bases). Trimming cost V 2 bases and J 7 bases, with 12 bases left between them. The CDR3 is made up of 13 amino acids. Germline assignment: CDR1 SNHLY and CDR2 FYNNEI. CDR3 sequence (DNA): TGTGCCAGCAGTGAAACACAGGGTTGGGAGCAGTACTTC. Protein product: CASSETQGWEQYF.

This chain joins TRBV9 and TRBJ1-2; no clear D gene. Germline-derived CDR1 and CDR2 are SGDLS and YYNGEE. V lost 6 bases, J lost 2 bases, and 14 bases lay in between. This CDR3 spans 14 amino acids. CDR3 nucleotides: TGTGCCAGCACCCCCGGGGTGACCAACTATGGCTACACCTTC. This encodes CASTPGVTNYGYTF.

V and J are TRBV7-6 and TRBJ2-1, with 7 bases lining up with TRBD1. The CDR3 spans 14 residues. CDR1 and CDR2 from the germline V gene are SGHVS and FNYEAQ. V lost 5 bases and J lost 0; bases outside the gene matches: 1. The CDR3 DNA reads as TGTGCCAGCAGCCGACAGGGCTCCTACAATGAGCAGTTCTTC. It translates to CASSRQGSYNEQFF.

The J gene is TRBJ2-1, the V gene TRBV13; the D call may be TRBD1 or TRBD2 (6 bases each). Germline V lookup: CDR1 PRHDT, CDR2 FYEKMQ (reference sequence). The CDR3 is 13 residues long. V was shortened by 2 bases and J by 8 bases, with 10 bases between the two germline ends. The CDR3 region is CASSLMEGDEQFF. As DNA, the CDR3 is TGTGCCAGCAGCTTAATGGAGGGGGATGAGCAGTTCTTC. Full variable domain (missing parts from reference TRBV13 and TRBJ2-1): AAGVIQSPRHLIKEKRETATLKCYPIPRHDTVYWYQQGPGQDPQFLISFYEKMQSDKGSIPDRFSAQQFSDYHSELNMSSLELGDSALYFCASSLMEGDEQFFGPGTRLTVL.

This clone was counted a few times. Here the CDR3 DNA reads TGTGCCTGGAGTGAACTACGCGTGCAGTACTTC. Translated: CAWSELRVQYF. The gene calls are TRBV30 and TRBJ2-7; D gene unclear. Germline V gene sequence: CDR1 GTSNPN, CDR2 SVGIG (reference sequence). V gave up 1 base and J gave up 9 bases, with 10 bases separating them. The CDR3 covers 11 residues.